This T cell receptor (beta chain) comes out of a study of T cells in localized non-small cell lung cancer. This CDR3 has 15 residues. Trimming left V 4 bases short and J 4 bases short, with 15 bases between. CDR1 is SGHRS, CDR2 YFSETQ, per germline. On this clone: Its antigen remains unknown.

Study-wide points: Median detection of top 100 tumor clones in adjacent lung was 55 to 60 clones. Clonality peaked in uninvolved adjacent lung rather than tumor. Greater T cell density in blood accompanied longer overall survival.

TCRdb's table, derived via immunoSEQ multiplex PCR, lists solely in-frame clones and lacks some. The data contain 45,000 to 60,000 clones, about four fifths of them seen just once; the ten biggest clones take up approximately 20%. Here the sequenced sample was peripheral blood, taken before any cancer treatment. The clonotype was recovered from a female donor older than 55 with stage II squamous cell lung carcinoma. The rearrangement uses TRBV5-1 and TRBJ2-1; the D call may be TRBD1 or TRBD2 (6 bases each). The CDR3 spells CASSLRGPPYNEQFF. In DNA, the CDR3 is TGCGCCAGCAGCCTCCGGGGGCCGCCTTACAATGAGCAGTTCTTC.